This T cell receptor (beta chain) was retrieved from a study of regulatory T cells in long-lasting Graves disease. Study-wide findings and caveats: Relative to new patients (under 1,000), persistent patients exhibited greater sharing of public clonotypes (approximately 3,000).

Through Arm-PCR of CDR3 regions and iRepertoire HTBI primers, TCR beta libraries were built. TCRdb re-analysed the multiplex PCR reads in MiXCR, keeping a single row per CDR3 protein. This table has 350,000 to 500,000 distinct CDR3 sequences, about a sixth appearing once. V was cut by 3 bases and J by 6 bases, with 12 bases left in between. Looked up from germline, CDR1 is MNHEY and CDR2 is SMNVEV (reference sequence). There are 13 residues in the CDR3. This clonotype was recorded many times. Its target is not known. The time point was: newly diagnosed GD, antithyroid drugs for less than 3 months. The TCR library was made from RNA extracted from PBMCs. In Xi'an, China, an endocrinology department was the source of patients. This sample also appeared in a second study, on T cells in Graves' hyperthyroidism and ophthalmopathy. That study reports: Expanded thyroid clonotypes (above 0.001) were mostly also found in blood. Ophthalmopathy was predicted by the model a median of approximately six months ahead of onset.

The receptor's source is a woman in her late teens or twenties with Graves disease. The sequencing here drew on peripheral blood mononuclear cells (PBMCs), taken at new diagnosis, from a patient treated with antithyroid drugs. The genes are TRBV27 and TRBJ2-7; possibly TRBD2 for D (6 bases). CDR3 in amino acids: CASSFGGTGEQYF. The CDR3 DNA reads TGTGCCAGCAGTTTCGGGGGAACGGGCGAGCAGTACTTC.